These T cell receptor beta chains were read from a single sample in a study of blood T cell repertoires in COVID-19. The method was immunoSEQ multiplex PCR; TCRdb's version includes in-frame clones alone and lacks a portion of them. The table shows about 130,000 clones, with more than 70% occurring only once. The sequencing input was peripheral blood. Receptor source: a woman aged 80 or older with COVID-19, enrolled during active disease. Both conserved end residues are part of each CDR3. D genes are given only for firm matches. Expanded clones get a size class; other rows say once, few or many, or leave the size out.

d_call clone_size j_call cdr3_length v_call cdr3_nt cdr3_aa
. . TRBJ2-2 15 TRBV7-2 TGTGCCAGCAGCTTATCTTCCGCGGGTACCGGGGAGCTGTTTTTT CASSLSSAGTGELFF
TRBD1 . TRBJ1-5 15 TRBV9 TGTGCCAGCAGCGCGTCAACAGGGGGCTATCAGCCCCAGCATTTT CASSASTGGYQPQHF
. . TRBJ2-5 13 TRBV5-1 TGCGCCAGCAGACTAGAGCCGGGGGAGACCCAGTACTTC CASRLEPGETQYF
TRBD1 once TRBJ1-1 14 TRBV5-4 TGTGCCAGCAGACGGGACAGGGCGAACACTGAAGCTTTCTTT CASRRDRANTEAFF
TRBD1 . TRBJ2-7 13 TRBV2 TGTGCCAGCAGTGGGGGACAGGGATTTGGGCAGTACTTC CASSGGQGFGQYF
. once TRBJ1-2 15 TRBV7-2 TGTGCCAGCAGCCAAGGATACTCAGGGACTTATGGCTACACCTTC CASSQGYSGTYGYTF
. once TRBJ1-5 15 TRBV20-1 TGCAGTGCTAGTAGGTCACAGGATAGCAATCAGCCCCAGCATTTT CSASRSQDSNQPQHF
TRBD2 . TRBJ2-7 15 TRBV9 TGTGCCAGCAGCCTGGGGACTAGCGGGATTTATGAGCAGTACTTC CASSLGTSGIYEQYF
TRBD2 . TRBJ2-3 13 TRBV4-1 TGCGCCACGGCGAAGCGGGAGCAAGATACGCAGTATTTT CATAKREQDTQYF
. . TRBJ2-5 17 TRBV5-1 TGCGCCAGCAGCTTGGGGGCTTTTGGGGGCCGGCAAGAGACCCAGTACTTC CASSLGAFGGRQETQYF
TRBD2 once TRBJ2-1 16 TRBV5-1 TGCGCCAGCAGCGGGCGAACTAGCGGAGCTTACAATGAGCAGTTCTTC CASSGRTSGAYNEQFF
. . TRBJ1-5 14 TRBV6-6 TGTGCCAGCAGGGGGACATCCAGCAATCAGCCCCAGCATTTT CASRGTSSNQPQHF
TRBD1 . TRBJ1-5 15 TRBV7-2 TGTGCCAGCAGCCAAAGAACAGGGGGCGTGCAGCCCCAGCATTTT CASSQRTGGVQPQHF
TRBD1 . TRBJ2-2 15 TRBV7-3 TGTGCCAGCAGCTTAGGGACAGGGGATACCGGGGAGCTGTTTTTT CASSLGTGDTGELFF
TRBD2 . TRBJ2-1 15 TRBV4-1 TGCGCCAGCAGCCAAGGACTAGCCTGGTACAATGAGCAGTTCTTC CASSQGLAWYNEQFF
. . TRBJ2-6 15 TRBV15 TGTGCCACCAGCAGCAGGGGTTCTGGGGCCAACGTCCTGACTTTC CATSSRGSGANVLTF
TRBD1 . TRBJ1-4 15 TRBV10-1 TGCGCCAGCAGTACAAAGGGGGCTGATAATGAAAAACTGTTTTTT CASSTKGADNEKLFF
. . TRBJ2-7 12 TRBV6-6 TGTGCCATTGCGAACTCCCTCTACGAGCAGTACTTC CAIANSLYEQYF
. . TRBJ2-2 17 TRBV6-2/TRBV6-3 TGTGCCAGCAGTTACACGGACTCTCACCTTAGCACCGGGGAGCTGTTTTTT CASSYTDSHLSTGELFF
TRBD2 . TRBJ2-1 15 TRBV19 TGTGCCAGTAGCTCACCCTTGGGACTACTGAATGAGCAGTTCTTC CASSSPLGLLNEQFF
. . TRBJ1-1 15 TRBV28 TGTGCCAGCAGAAGCCCTGGACACTCGAACACTGAAGCTTTCTTT CASRSPGHSNTEAFF
TRBD2 once TRBJ2-1 16 TRBV5-1 TGCGCCAGCAGCGACCAAGCGGGAGGGCTAGTCAATGAGCAGTTCTTC CASSDQAGGLVNEQFF
. few TRBJ1-6 14 TRBV5-1 TGCGCCAGCAGCTTGAGCAGGGCTAATTCACCCCTCCACTTT CASSLSRANSPLHF
TRBD2 . TRBJ2-5 17 TRBV19 TGTGCCAGTAGCGAGGGGACTAGGGGGGGCAACCAAGAGACCCAGTACTTC CASSEGTRGGNQETQYF
. . TRBJ1-5 17 TRBV4-2 TGTGCCAGCAGCCAAGTTCCGGGGGTACAGGGCAATCAGCCCCAGCATTTT CASSQVPGVQGNQPQHF
. once TRBJ1-1 15 TRBV19 TGTGCCAGTAGTATGGGAGGGACCGGACGCACTGAAGCTTTCTTT CASSMGGTGRTEAFF
. . TRBJ1-1 14 TRBV7-2 TGTGCCAGCAGCCTGGACCGGGGAGACACTGAAGCTTTCTTT CASSLDRGDTEAFF
TRBD1 few TRBJ2-7 15 TRBV9 TGTGCCAGCAGCGTCTCCGGGACAGGGGCTTCCGAGCAGTACTTC CASSVSGTGASEQYF
TRBD1 few TRBJ1-6 16 TRBV7-9 TGTGCCAGCAGTCGACAGGGAAGCTCCTATAATTCACCCCTCCACTTT CASSRQGSSYNSPLHF
TRBD2 once TRBJ2-1 15 TRBV13 TGTGCCAGCAGCACAGGGACTAGCGGGACGAGTGAGCAGTTCTTC CASSTGTSGTSEQFF
. . TRBJ1-1 13 TRBV6-5 TGTGCCAGCAGGCGAGGTCTTAACACTGAAGCTTTCTTT CASRRGLNTEAFF
. . TRBJ2-5 11 TRBV18 TGTGCCAGCTCACCCGGGGAGACCCAGTACTTC CASSPGETQYF
. once TRBJ1-6 18 TRBV2 TGTGCCAGCAGTGAAGCGCTTCAGGGCAGCTCCTATAATTCACCCCTCCACTTT CASSEALQGSSYNSPLHF
TRBD1 few TRBJ1-1 17 TRBV18 TGTGCCAGCTCACCTACTCCGGGACAGGGGGCGGGCACTGAAGCTTTCTTT CASSPTPGQGAGTEAFF
. . TRBJ1-2 15 TRBV9 TGTGCCAGCAGCGTAGAGGAGAGGGCCCTCTATGGCTACACCTTC CASSVEERALYGYTF
. . TRBJ2-7 13 TRBV7-2 TGTGCCAGCAGTCTGGGCCAAACCTCCGAGCAGTACTTC CASSLGQTSEQYF
TRBD2 . TRBJ2-7 13 TRBV7-6 TGTGCCAGCAGCCCCGGGACTAGCTTCGAGCAGTACTTC CASSPGTSFEQYF
. . TRBJ2-1 14 TRBV19 TGTGCCAGTAGTCCCTACCCGGGGGACAATGAGCAGTTCTTC CASSPYPGDNEQFF
. . TRBJ1-6 13 TRBV7-8 TGTGCCAGCAGAAGGGAGGAGGTTTCACCCCTCCACTTT CASRREEVSPLHF
. . TRBJ1-5 16 TRBV4-2 TGTGCCAGCAGCCCCAATCTTCGTGGAGGCTATCAGCCCCAGCATTTT CASSPNLRGGYQPQHF
TRBD1 . TRBJ2-7 14 TRBV4-1 TGCGCCAGCAGCCAAGGGACAGGGGACGACGAGCAGTACTTC CASSQGTGDDEQYF
. . TRBJ1-1 17 TRBV19 TGTGCCAGTAGTATCGACTCCTATCCCAACGGGAACACTGAAGCTTTCTTT CASSIDSYPNGNTEAFF
. once TRBJ2-7 16 TRBV3-1/TRBV3-2 TGTGCCAGCAGCCAAGAGCGCACTAGCAAAACCTACGAGCAGTACTTC CASSQERTSKTYEQYF
. few TRBJ1-1 14 TRBV4-3 TGCGCCAGCAGCCTGGGGAGGATTAACACTGAAGCTTTCTTT CASSLGRINTEAFF
. . TRBJ2-1 16 TRBV19 TGTGCCAGTAGTATCGGGGGCGGGGGAAAGTACAATGAGCAGTTCTTC CASSIGGGGKYNEQFF
. . TRBJ1-1 14 TRBV5-1 TGCGCCAGCAGCTCCTCAGGGTTGCAGACTGAAGCTTTCTTT CASSSSGLQTEAFF
. . TRBJ1-6 19 TRBV7-8 TGTGCCAGCAGCTTAGCTGGACAGACGAGAAGGGAGATTAATTCACCCCTCCACTTT CASSLAGQTRREINSPLHF
. . TRBJ2-2 13 TRBV5-1 TGCGCCAGCAGGACTCTCAACACCGGGGAGCTGTTTTTT CASRTLNTGELFF
TRBD1 . TRBJ1-1 17 TRBV7-9 TGTGCCAGCAGCTTAGGACAGGGTCCATCGAAGGTCACTGAAGCTTTCTTT CASSLGQGPSKVTEAFF
TRBD2 . TRBJ2-3 16 TRBV4-3 TGCGCCAGCAGCCGAATGGGACTAGCGAGCACAGATACGCAGTATTTT CASSRMGLASTDTQYF
TRBD1 few TRBJ1-5 15 TRBV18 TGTGCCAGCTCACCCGGACAGGGGGCGGGTCAGCCCCAGCATTTT CASSPGQGAGQPQHF
. . TRBJ2-1 16 TRBV2 TGTGCCAGCAGTGAAGAAGGGCTGGGGACTCCGAATGAGCAGTTCTTC CASSEEGLGTPNEQFF
TRBD1 . TRBJ2-3 15 TRBV11-2 TGTGCCAGCAGCTCGGAGACAGGGTGCACAGATACGCAGTATTTT CASSSETGCTDTQYF
. once TRBJ2-7 11 TRBV12-3/TRBV12-4 TGTGCCAGCAGCCAGGGCCACGAGCAGTACTTC CASSQGHEQYF
TRBD1 . TRBJ2-1 15 TRBV6-5 TGTGCCAGCAGACTCGGACAGGTGACCTACAATGAGCAGTTCTTC CASRLGQVTYNEQFF
. . TRBJ1-4 17 TRBV5-1 TGCGCCAGCAGCTTGGGAGGGTTTTCAGGGGTGACTGAAAAACTGTTTTTT CASSLGGFSGVTEKLFF
. . TRBJ1-3 16 TRBV5-4 TGTGCCAGCAGCCCGGAGGTGGGAAGCTCTGGAAACACCATATATTTT CASSPEVGSSGNTIYF
TRBD1 . TRBJ1-1 16 TRBV6-5 TGTGCCAGCAGTTACTCGAGAACAGGGGCGAACACTGAAGCTTTCTTT CASSYSRTGANTEAFF
. . TRBJ1-1 11 TRBV20-1 TGCAGTGCTAGGGGGGGACCTGGGGCTTTCTTT CSARGGPGAFF